This TCR beta chain was observed in a study of cytotoxic CD8 clonotypes in ibrutinib-treated CLL. Whole-study context: Mean productive templates were around 260,000; mean productive rearrangements were around 93,000.

TCRdb keeps only in-frame clones here, not all; method: immunoSEQ multiplex PCR. The sample has 100,000 to 150,000 clones, 80% to 90% seen once; the top ten hold about 2.1%. CDR3 length: 19 residues. Germline values: CDR1 LGHNA, CDR2 YNFKEQ. The trim removed 2 bases at V and 0 bases at J, leaving 12 bases unmatched. The chain joins TRBV4-2 to TRBJ1-3; TRBD1 aligns across 8 bases. The sequencing used PBMCs, collected after 24 months of ibrutinib treatment. The receptor comes from a human donor with chronic lymphocytic leukemia. The CDR3 DNA follows: TGTGCCAGCAGCCAATCACAGGGGGATGGCTTTTCCTCTGGAAACACCATATATTTT. It codes for CASSQSQGDGFSSGNTIYF.